Listed here is a single T cell receptor beta chain. Antigen specificity is unknown. This sample is drawn from a study of PD-L1 blockade in urothelial cancer. As for the study in general: The number of prior chemotherapy regimens per patient was 0 to 3. Overall study findings and caveats: Durable benefit was linked to greater 3-week expansion of tumor-associated blood clones.

Stated time point: pretreatment peripheral blood. The patients had locally advanced or metastatic urothelial carcinoma. Into every PCR, synthetic TCR analog templates were spiked. The repertoire was sequenced with immunoSEQ multiplex PCR; TCRdb's copy has only in-frame clones and lacks some. The table lists more than 90,000 clones, around 86% of them singletons. The CDR3 loop spans 14 amino acids. Germline V gives CDR1 MNHEY, CDR2 SVGAGI. V shed 4 bases and J shed 3 bases, with 13 bases lying between them. The clonotype comes from a man between 60 and 75 years old with urothelial cancer. Sequenced material: PBMCs, taken around atezolizumab (anti-PD-L1) treatment. The chain carries TRBV6-5 and TRBJ2-7; D may be TRBD2 (5 bases). CDR3 sequence (DNA): TGTGCCAGCAGTTCTCCAGGACTGGGCTACGAGCAGTACTTC. Protein product: CASSSPGLGYEQYF.